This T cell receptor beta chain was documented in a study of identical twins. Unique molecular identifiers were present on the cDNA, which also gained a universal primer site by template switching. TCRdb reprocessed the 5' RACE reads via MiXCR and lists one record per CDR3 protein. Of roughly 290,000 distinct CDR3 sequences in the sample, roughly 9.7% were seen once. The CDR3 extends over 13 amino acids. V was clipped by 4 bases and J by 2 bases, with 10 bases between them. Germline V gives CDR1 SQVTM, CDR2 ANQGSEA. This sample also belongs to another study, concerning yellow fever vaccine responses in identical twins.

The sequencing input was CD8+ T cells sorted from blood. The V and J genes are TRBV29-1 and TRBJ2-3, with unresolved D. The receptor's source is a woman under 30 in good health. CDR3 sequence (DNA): TGCAGCGTTGGAACTGAGATCACAGATACGCAGTATTTT. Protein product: CSVGTEITDTQYF.